The 14 T cell receptor beta chains given below trace back to one sample, sequenced in a study of T cells after yellow fever vaccination. MiXCR was run by TCRdb on the 5' RACE reads, yielding one entry per CDR3 protein. The sample yields around 530,000 distinct CDR3 sequences, roughly 17% seen once. Sequencing was performed on PBMCs, taken 4 to 6 days after the first yellow fever vaccination. The receptors stem from a man aged 18-30 years who received the YFV17D yellow fever vaccine.

The CDR3 coding sequence is TGCGCCAGCAGCTACGCAGGGCGGACAGATACGCAGTATTTT. As protein: CASSYAGRTDTQYF. The chain uses TRBV5-1 and TRBJ2-3; D possibly corresponds to TRBD1 (5 bases). V was shortened by 3 bases and J by 3 bases, with 11 bases between the two germline ends. Germline lookup yields CDR1 SGHRS and CDR2 YFSETQ. The CDR3 is made up of 14 amino acids.

The gene calls are TRBV4-3 and TRBJ2-2, with D perhaps matching TRBD2 (5 bases). V was clipped by 0 bases and J by 3 bases, with 11 bases between them. The CDR3 runs 16 residues. CDR1 is LGHNA and CDR2 is YSLEER in the germline V gene. The CDR3 region is CASSQDRRRDTGELFF. The CDR3 nucleotides read TGCGCCAGCAGCCAAGATAGAAGGCGGGACACCGGGGAGCTGTTTTTT.

The chain employs TRBV18 and TRBJ1-6, with D perhaps TRBD1 (5 bases). V dropped 3 bases and J dropped 5 bases, with 5 bases sitting between them. The CDR3 loop spans 13 amino acids. CDR1 is KGHSH and CDR2 is LQKENI in the germline V gene. DNA for the CDR3: TGTGCCAGCTCACCGGGGCATAATTCACCCCTCCACTTT. This codes for CASSPGHNSPLHF.

The chain carries TRBV20-1 and TRBJ1-1; 7 bases align to TRBD1. CDR3 length: 13 amino acids. Germline loops: CDR1 DFQATT, CDR2 SNEGSKA (reference sequence). The CDR3 coding sequence is TGCAGGGGCCGAGGGGGCGCGGGAACTGAAGCTTTCTTT. Its protein is CRGRGGAGTEAFF.

V gene TRBV9 combines with J gene TRBJ1-1, with 9 bases that match TRBD1. CDR1 and CDR2 from the germline V gene are SGDLS and YYNGEE. CDR3 length: 15 residues. V lost 3 bases to trimming and J lost 0 bases; unmatched junction nucleotides: 3. CDR3 in DNA: TGTGCCAGCAGCGGAGGACAGGGGATGAACACTGAAGCTTTCTTT. It codes for CASSGGQGMNTEAFF.

The V and J genes are TRBV10-3 and TRBJ1-2, with TRBD1 as a possible D gene (6 bases). V gave up 4 bases and J gave up 6 bases, with 18 bases separating them. The CDR3 totals 15 residues. Germline V gene sequence: CDR1 ENHRY, CDR2 SYGVKD. The CDR3 reads CAISVVVGGGDGYTF. CDR3 DNA sequence: TGTGCCATCAGTGTAGTGGTCGGAGGGGGTGATGGCTACACCTTC.

This clonotype has a handful of counts. The CDR3 DNA is TGTGCCAGCAATCCGGGACTAGCGGGGGTCGAGACCCAGTACTTC. As protein: CASNPGLAGVETQYF. The genes are TRBV6-1 and TRBJ2-5; 14 nucleotides agree with TRBD2. V dropped 7 bases and J dropped 5; count of bases not matched to a gene: 6. This CDR3 has 15 amino acids. Per the germline V gene, CDR1 is MNHNS and CDR2 is SASEGT.

In this sample, this clonotype turned up once. This chain links TRBV20-1 with TRBJ2-1; 8 bases are shared with TRBD2. The CDR3 runs 15 residues. Germline CDR1 DFQATT, CDR2 SNEGSKA (reference sequence). The V gene end was trimmed by 2 bases and the J gene end by 6 bases; junction bases not matched to a gene: 9. CDR3 in DNA: TGCAGTGCTAGAATTCTAGCGGGCTTCTTCAATGAGCAGTTCTTC. Translating it yields CSARILAGFFNEQFF.

This clonotype was counted between two and nine times. The chain has TRBV6-2 or TRBV6-3 and TRBJ2-1; D gene unclear. CDR3 size: 13 residues. Per germline, CDR1 MNHEY and CDR2 SVGEGT. V gave up 2 bases and J gave up 4 bases, with 6 bases separating them. The CDR3 loop reads CASSYESYNEQFF. The CDR3, as DNA: TGTGCCAGCAGTTACGAATCTTACAATGAGCAGTTCTTC.

The CDR3 is CASRSAGGNEKLFF. The CDR3 nucleotides are TGTGCCAGTAGGTCGGCAGGTGGTAATGAAAAACTGTTTTTT. V and J are TRBV19 and TRBJ1-4; D gene uncertain. Germline V gives CDR1 LNHDA, CDR2 SQIVND (reference sequence). The CDR3 sequence is 14 residues long. Trimming pared 6 bases from V and 4 bases from J, leaving 12 bases between.

This clonotype was seen a few times. The J gene is TRBJ2-3, the V gene TRBV18; the D gene is possibly TRBD1 (7 bases). CDR1 is KGHSH, CDR2 LQKENI, per germline. The V end lost 3 bases, the J end lost 7 bases, and 23 bases lay between the germline ends. CDR3 length: 17 residues. The CDR3 coding sequence is TGTGCCAGCTCACCCCTAGTAGGAGGGGGCAGCACGAATACGCAGTATTTT. Translated, it gives CASSPLVGGGSTNTQYF.

This rearrangement joins TRBV7-2 to TRBJ2-7; possibly TRBD1 for D (5 bases). The V end was cut by 1 base, the J end by 3 bases, with 10 bases between. Germline values: CDR1 SGHTA, CDR2 FQGNSA. The CDR3 consists of 14 residues. Here the CDR3 reads CASSLGGSYYEQYF. The CDR3 DNA is TGTGCCAGCAGCTTAGGGGGCAGTTACTACGAGCAGTACTTC.

The J gene is TRBJ2-5, the V gene TRBV27; D might be TRBD2 (5 bases). V lost 5 bases to trimming and J lost 4 bases, with 17 bases between them. The CDR3 length is 15 residues. Germline-derived CDR1 and CDR2 are MNHEY and SMNVEV (reference sequence). The CDR3 nucleotides are TGTGCCAGCAGTGACATCTTCGGGAAGGGAGAGACCCAGTACTTC. This encodes CASSDIFGKGETQYF.

The J gene is TRBJ2-1, the V gene TRBV7-9; no clear D. V lost 5 bases and J lost 0, with 11 bases in between. The CDR3 sequence is 15 residues long. The germline V gene encodes CDR1 SEHNR and CDR2 FQNEAQ (reference sequence). This CDR3 is CASSQQRISYNEQFF. The CDR3 DNA is TGTGCCAGCAGCCAGCAGAGAATCTCCTACAATGAGCAGTTCTTC. Based on the CDR3 plus reference TRBV7-9 and TRBJ2-1, the full variable domain is DTGVSQNPRHKITKRGQNVTFRCDPISEHNRLYWYRQTLGQGPEFLTYFQNEAQLEKSRLLSDRFSAERPKGSFSTLEIQRTEQGDSAMYLCASSQQRISYNEQFFGPGTRLTVL.